This TCR beta chain was obtained from a study of blood T cell repertoires in COVID-19 (dated by TCRdb to the early 2020s). Regarding the study in general: Samples covering the acute and convalescent phases of COVID-19 were provided by collaborators in the United States, Italy and Spain. The repertoires were released in a freely available public database meant as a resource for research on the immune response to SARS-CoV-2. The prospective study material was composed of cDNA or gDNA derived from T cells, B-cell-depleted T cells, or PBMCs. The sample metadata nearly always contained a de-identified subject ID, COVID-19 status, age in years and sex. Where available, HLA class I and class II types were taken from metadata supplied by the sample provider and were not determined by assay-based typing. The samples were drawn from the first 160 participants of the ongoing ImmuneRACE study and from 1,254 subjects provided by 6 global collaborators. The dataset comprised deeply sampled blood TCRbeta repertoires from subjects exposed to, actively infected with, or recovered from COVID-19.

With regard to this clone: Its cognate antigen has yet to be identified. Within one base of it there is no much larger clone, and no base qualities were kept.

Summary of the overall study and its limitations: The amount of clinical and demographic metadata varied by source and participant and was provided uncurated.

Participants in the prospective study were aged about 18 to 95 years, lived in 20 to 30 United States geographic areas, and enrolled through a virtual design. In the prospective study, cohorts were assigned on the basis of participant-reported clinical history obtained from a screening survey and a study questionnaire. Recovered participants in ImmuneRACE Cohort 3 were defined by two consecutive negative NP/OP PCR tests, clearance by a healthcare professional, or resolution of symptoms. Mobile phlebotomists in the prospective study collected whole blood, serum and a nasopharyngeal or oropharyngeal swab from every participant. Over an approximately 2-month period, participants in the prospective study had the option of providing additional blood draws and questionnaires. Blood samples from the prospective study were shipped frozen or at room temperature prior to DNA extraction. The immunoSEQ Assay, a bias-controlled multiplex PCR, was used to amplify TCRbeta CDR3 regions from genomic DNA. As for the authors' bioinformatics: Within the assay, amplification of reference gene primers was used to estimate how many nucleated cells each sample contained. Sequence reads were collapsed and filtered to measure the absolute abundance of every unique TCRbeta CDR3 rearrangement. For each sample, productive Simpson clonality was calculated as the square root of Simpson's diversity index across productive rearrangements. What TCRdb holds here is the immuneACCESS table cut down to in-frame rearrangements. Part of the clones is not present; checked against another copy, under half of the missing clones reflect an unresolved V gene, and the others are unexplained. Clonal size and the V and J genes are those of that table, whereas D and trimming came from the DNA. In this sample the table shows roughly 500,000 clones, approximately 87% of which occur a single time. The top ten hold 1.5% to 2% of the sample.

The germline V gene supplies CDR1 MNHEY and CDR2 SVGEGT. V trim: 4 bases; J trim: 6 bases; unmatched bases: 8. Spanning cysteine to phenylalanine, the CDR3 consists of 16 amino acids. The entry retains the CDR3 DNA only, 48 bases that are in frame from base 1. The sequenced sample consisted of PBMCs or T cells enriched from blood (not recorded which). The TCR comes from a woman in her thirties or forties who had recovered from COVID-19. This chain is built from TRBV6-2 or TRBV6-3 and TRBJ2-2; TRBD1 matches 10 bases in the middle. CDR3 protein: CASSFRDRGGPGELFF. In nucleotide form, the sequence is TGTGCCAGCAGTTTCCGGGACAGGGGAGGCCCCGGGGAGCTGTTTTTT.